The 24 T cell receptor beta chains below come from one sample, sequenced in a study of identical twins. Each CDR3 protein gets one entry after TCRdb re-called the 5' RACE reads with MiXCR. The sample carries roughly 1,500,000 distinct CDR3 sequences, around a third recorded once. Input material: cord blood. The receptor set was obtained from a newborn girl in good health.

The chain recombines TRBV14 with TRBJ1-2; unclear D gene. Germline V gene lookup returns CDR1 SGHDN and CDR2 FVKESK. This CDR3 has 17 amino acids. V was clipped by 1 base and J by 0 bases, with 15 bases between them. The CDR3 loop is CASSQVPLRETNYGYTF. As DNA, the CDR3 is TGTGCCAGCAGCCAAGTCCCGCTACGGGAAACTAACTATGGCTACACCTTC.

In nucleotides, the CDR3 is TGTGCCAGCCAGCTCTCCTACAATGAGCAGTTCTTC. Translated: CASQLSYNEQFF. The J gene is TRBJ2-1, the V gene TRBV7-2; the D is unclear. The V end lost 8 bases, the J end lost 0 bases, and 5 bases lay between the germline ends. The germline V gene encodes CDR1 SGHTA and CDR2 FQGNSA. CDR3 length: 12 residues.

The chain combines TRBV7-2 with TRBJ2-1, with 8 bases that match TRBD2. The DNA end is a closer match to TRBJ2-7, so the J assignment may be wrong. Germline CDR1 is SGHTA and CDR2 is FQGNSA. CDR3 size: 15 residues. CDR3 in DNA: TGTGCCAGCAGCCCGCCGGGACTAGTCTACAATGAGCAGTACTTC. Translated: CASSPPGLVYNEQYF.

CDR3 nucleotide sequence: TGTGCCAGCAGTTTTTCCTGGGTAGATGAAGCTTTCTTT. As protein: CASSFSWVDEAFF. The chain carries TRBV12-3 or TRBV12-4 and TRBJ1-1; D remains unclear. The CDR3 has 13 amino acids. The V end lost 3 bases, the J end lost 7 bases, and 12 bases lay between the germline ends.

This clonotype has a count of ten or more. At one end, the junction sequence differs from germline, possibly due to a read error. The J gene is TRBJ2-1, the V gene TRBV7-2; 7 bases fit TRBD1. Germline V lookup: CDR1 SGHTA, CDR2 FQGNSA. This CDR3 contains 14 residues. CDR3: CASSSGQTYNEQFF. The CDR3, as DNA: TGCGCCAGCAGCTCGGGACAGACCTACAATGAGCAGTTCTTC.

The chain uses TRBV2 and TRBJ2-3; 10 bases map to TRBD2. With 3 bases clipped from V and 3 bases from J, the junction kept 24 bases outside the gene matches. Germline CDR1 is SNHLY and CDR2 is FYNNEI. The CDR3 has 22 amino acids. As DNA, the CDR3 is TGTGCCAGCAGTGAGGAATGGCTAGCGGGAGATAACCGGATAAGGGGGACAGATACGCAGTATTTT. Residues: CASSEEWLAGDNRIRGTDTQYF.

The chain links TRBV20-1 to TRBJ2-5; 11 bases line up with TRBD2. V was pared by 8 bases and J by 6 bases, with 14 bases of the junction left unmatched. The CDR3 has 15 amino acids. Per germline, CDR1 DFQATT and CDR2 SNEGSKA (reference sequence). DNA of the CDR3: TGCAGTCCGGGTAGAACTAGCGGGAGTGCAAAGACCCAGTACTTC. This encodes CSPGRTSGSAKTQYF.

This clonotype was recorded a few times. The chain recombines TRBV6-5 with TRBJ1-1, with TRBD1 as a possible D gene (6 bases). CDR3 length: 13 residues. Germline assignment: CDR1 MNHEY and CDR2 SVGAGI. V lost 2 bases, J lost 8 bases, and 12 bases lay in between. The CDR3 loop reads CASSYTRQAEAFF. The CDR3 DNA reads TGTGCCAGCAGTTACACCCGACAGGCCGAAGCTTTCTTT.

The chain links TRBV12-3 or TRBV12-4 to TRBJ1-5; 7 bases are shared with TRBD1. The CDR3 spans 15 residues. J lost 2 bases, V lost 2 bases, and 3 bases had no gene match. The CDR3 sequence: CASSLKGTGNQPQHF. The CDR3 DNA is TGTGCCAGCAGTTTAAAGGGGACAGGCAATCAGCCCCAGCATTTT.

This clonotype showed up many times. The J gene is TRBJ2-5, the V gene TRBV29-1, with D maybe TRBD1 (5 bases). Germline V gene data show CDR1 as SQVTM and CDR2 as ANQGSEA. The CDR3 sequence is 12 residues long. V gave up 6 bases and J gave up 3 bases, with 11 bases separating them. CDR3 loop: CSVLDKKETQYF. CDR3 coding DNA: TGCAGCGTACTGGACAAAAAAGAGACCCAGTACTTC.

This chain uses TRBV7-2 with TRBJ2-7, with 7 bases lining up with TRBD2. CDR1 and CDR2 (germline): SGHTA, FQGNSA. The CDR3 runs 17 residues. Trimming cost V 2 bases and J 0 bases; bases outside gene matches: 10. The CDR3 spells CASSLTGGSVSSYEQYF. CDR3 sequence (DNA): TGTGCCAGCAGCTTAACAGGCGGGAGTGTCTCCTCCTACGAGCAGTACTTC.

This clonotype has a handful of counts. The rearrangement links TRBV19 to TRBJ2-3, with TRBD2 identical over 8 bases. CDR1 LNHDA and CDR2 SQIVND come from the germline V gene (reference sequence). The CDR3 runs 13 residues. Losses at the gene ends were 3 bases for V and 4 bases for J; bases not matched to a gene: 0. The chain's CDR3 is CASSMTSADTQYF. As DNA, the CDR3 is TGTGCCAGTAGTATGACTAGCGCAGATACGCAGTATTTT.

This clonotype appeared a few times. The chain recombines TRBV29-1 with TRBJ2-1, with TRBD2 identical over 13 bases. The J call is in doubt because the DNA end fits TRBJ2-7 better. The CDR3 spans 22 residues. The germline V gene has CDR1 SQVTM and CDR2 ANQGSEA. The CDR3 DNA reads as TGCAGCGTCCTCCCGCGAATTAACCCGGGACTAGCGGGATCCCACTCCTACAATGAGCAGTACTTC. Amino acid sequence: CSVLPRINPGLAGSHSYNEQYF.

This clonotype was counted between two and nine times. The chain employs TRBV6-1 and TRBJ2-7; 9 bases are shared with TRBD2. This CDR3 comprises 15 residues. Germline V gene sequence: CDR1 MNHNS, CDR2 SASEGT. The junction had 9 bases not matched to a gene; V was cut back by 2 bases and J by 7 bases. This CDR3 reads CASSEQLAGANEQYF. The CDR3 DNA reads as TGTGCCAGCAGTGAACAACTAGCGGGTGCAAATGAGCAGTACTTC.

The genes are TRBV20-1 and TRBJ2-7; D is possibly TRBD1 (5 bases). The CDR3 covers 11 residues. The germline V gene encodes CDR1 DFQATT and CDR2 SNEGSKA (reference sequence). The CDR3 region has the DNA TGCAATGCGAGACAGCCCTACGAGCAGTACTTC. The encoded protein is CNARQPYEQYF.

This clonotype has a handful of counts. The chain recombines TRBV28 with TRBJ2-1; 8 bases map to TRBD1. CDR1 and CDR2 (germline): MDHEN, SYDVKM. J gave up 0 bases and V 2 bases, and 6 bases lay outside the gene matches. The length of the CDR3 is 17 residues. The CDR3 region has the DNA TGTGCCAGCAGTTTACCCCGGACAGGGAGCTCCTACAATGAGCAGTTCTTC. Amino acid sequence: CASSLPRTGSSYNEQFF. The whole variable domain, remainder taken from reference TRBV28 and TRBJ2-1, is DVKVTQSSRYLVKRTGEKVFLECVQDMDHENMFWYRQDPGLGLRLIYFSYDVKMKEKGDIPEGYSVSREKKERFSLILESASTNQTSMYLCASSLPRTGSSYNEQFFGPGTRLTVL.

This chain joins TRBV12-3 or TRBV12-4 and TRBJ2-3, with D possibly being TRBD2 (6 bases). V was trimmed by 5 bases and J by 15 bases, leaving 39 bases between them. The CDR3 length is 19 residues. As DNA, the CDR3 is TGTGCCAGCAGTCCTAGGGGACTCCTCTCCCGAACTAGCACAGATGTGGAATATTTT. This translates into CASSPRGLLSRTSTDVEYF.

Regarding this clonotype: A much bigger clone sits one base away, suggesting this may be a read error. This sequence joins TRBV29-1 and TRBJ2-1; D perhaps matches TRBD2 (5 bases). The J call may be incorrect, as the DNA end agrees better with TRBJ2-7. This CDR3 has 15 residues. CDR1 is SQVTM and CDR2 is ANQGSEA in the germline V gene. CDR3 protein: CSVDEGVGSYNEQYF. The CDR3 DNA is TGCAGCGTTGATGAGGGAGTGGGGTCCTACAATGAGCAGTACTTC.

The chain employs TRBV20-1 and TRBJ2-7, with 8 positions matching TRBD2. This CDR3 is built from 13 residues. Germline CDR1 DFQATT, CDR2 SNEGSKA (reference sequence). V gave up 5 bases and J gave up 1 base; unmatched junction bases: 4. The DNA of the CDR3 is TGCAGTGCTGCCGGGAGGGCTTCCTACGAGCAGTACTTC. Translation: CSAAGRASYEQYF.

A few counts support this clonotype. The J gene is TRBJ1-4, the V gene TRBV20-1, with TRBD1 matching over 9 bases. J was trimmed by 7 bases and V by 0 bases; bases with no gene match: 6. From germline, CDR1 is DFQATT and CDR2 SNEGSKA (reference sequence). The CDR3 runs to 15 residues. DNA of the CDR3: TGCAGTGCTAGAGACCCGACAGGGGGTATTGAAAAACTGTTTTTT. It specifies CSARDPTGGIEKLFF.

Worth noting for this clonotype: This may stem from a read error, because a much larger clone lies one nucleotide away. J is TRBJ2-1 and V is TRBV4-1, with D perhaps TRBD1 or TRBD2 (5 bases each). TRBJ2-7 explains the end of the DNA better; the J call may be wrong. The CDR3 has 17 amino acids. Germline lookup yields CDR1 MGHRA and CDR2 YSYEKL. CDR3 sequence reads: CASSQDPAGSSYNEQYF. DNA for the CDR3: TGCGCCAGCAGCCAAGATCCGGCAGGGAGCTCCTACAATGAGCAGTACTTC.

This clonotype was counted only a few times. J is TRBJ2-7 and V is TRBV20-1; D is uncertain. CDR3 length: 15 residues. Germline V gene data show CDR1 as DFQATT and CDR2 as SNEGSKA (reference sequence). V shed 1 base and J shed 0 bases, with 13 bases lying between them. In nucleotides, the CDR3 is TGCAGTGCTAGAGGCGAGATACTGAGCTCCTACGAGCAGTACTTC. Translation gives CSARGEILSSYEQYF.

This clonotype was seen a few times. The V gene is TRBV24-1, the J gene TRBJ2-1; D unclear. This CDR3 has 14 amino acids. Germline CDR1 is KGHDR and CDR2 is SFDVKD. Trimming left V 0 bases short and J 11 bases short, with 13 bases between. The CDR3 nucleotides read TGTGCCACCAGTGATTTGTTCTCGGGTAAGCAGCAGTTCTTC. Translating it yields CATSDLFSGKQQFF.

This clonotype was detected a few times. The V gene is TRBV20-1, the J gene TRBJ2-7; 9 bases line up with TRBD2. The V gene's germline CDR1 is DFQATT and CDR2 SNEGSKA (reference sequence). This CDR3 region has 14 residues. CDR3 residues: CGATSGLPNYEQYF. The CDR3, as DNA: TGCGGGGCGACTAGCGGACTACCAAACTACGAGCAGTACTTC.